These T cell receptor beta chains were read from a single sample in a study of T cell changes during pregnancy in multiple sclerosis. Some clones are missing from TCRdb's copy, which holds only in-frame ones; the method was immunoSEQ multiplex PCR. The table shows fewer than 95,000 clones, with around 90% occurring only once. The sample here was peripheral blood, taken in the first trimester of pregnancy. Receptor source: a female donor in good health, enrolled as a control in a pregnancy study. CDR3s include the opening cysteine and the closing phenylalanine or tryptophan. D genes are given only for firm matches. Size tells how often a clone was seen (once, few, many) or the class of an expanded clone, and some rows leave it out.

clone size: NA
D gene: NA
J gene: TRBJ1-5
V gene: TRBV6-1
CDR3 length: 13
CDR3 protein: CASRGRGGQPQHF
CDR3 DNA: TGTGCCAGCAGGGGTAGAGGGGGTCAGCCCCAGCATTTT

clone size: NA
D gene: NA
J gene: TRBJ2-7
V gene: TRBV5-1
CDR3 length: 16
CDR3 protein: CASSLATSISAYEQYF
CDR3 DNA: TGCGCCAGCAGCTTGGCTACTTCGATTAGCGCCTACGAGCAGTACTTC

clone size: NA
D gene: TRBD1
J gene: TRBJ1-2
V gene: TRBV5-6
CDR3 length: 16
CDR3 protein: CASSLTPGQSNYGYTF
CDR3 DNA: TGTGCCAGCAGCTTGACACCGGGACAGTCTAACTATGGCTACACCTTC

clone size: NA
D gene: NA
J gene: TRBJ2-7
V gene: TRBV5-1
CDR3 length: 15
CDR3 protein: CASSLTYRVSYEQYF
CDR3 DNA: TGCGCCAGCAGCTTGACCTACAGGGTCTCCTACGAGCAGTACTTC

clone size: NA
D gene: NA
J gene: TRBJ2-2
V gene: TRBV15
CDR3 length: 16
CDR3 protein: CATSRPEGVDTGELFF
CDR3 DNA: TGTGCCACCAGCAGACCTGAGGGCGTGGACACCGGGGAGCTGTTTTTT

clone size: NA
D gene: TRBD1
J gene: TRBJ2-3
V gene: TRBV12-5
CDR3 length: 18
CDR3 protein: CASGPLRDSKGGTDTQYF
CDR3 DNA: TGTGCTAGTGGTCCCCTTCGGGACAGCAAAGGAGGCACAGATACGCAGTATTTT

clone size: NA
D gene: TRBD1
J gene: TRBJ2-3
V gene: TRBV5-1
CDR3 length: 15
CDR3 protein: CASSFGTVGTDTQYF
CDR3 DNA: TGCGCCAGCAGCTTCGGGACAGTGGGCACAGATACGCAGTATTTT

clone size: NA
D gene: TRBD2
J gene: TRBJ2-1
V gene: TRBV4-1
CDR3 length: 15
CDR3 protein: CASSQDRTSYNEQFF
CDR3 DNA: TGCGCCAGCAGCCAAGATCGGACTAGCTACAATGAGCAGTTCTTC

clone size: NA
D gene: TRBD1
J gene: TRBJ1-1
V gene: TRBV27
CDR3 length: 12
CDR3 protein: CASRTGETEAFF
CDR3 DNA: TGTGCCAGCAGAACAGGGGAAACTGAAGCTTTCTTT

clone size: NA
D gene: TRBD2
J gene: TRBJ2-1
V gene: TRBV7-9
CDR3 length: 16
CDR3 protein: CASSQPGLAGADEQFF
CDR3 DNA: TGTGCCAGCAGCCAACCGGGACTAGCGGGAGCAGATGAGCAGTTCTTC

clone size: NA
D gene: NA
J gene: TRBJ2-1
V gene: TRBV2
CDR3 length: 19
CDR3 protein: CASSKSLPKADSPYNEQFF
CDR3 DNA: TGTGCCAGCAGCAAAAGTCTCCCTAAAGCGGACTCACCCTACAATGAGCAGTTCTTC

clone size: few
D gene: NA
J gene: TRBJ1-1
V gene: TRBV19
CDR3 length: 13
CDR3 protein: CASSPWPAAEAFF
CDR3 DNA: TGTGCCAGTAGCCCCTGGCCGGCGGCTGAAGCTTTCTTT

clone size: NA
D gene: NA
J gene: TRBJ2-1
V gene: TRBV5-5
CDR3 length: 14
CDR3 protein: CASSVGSGYNEQFF
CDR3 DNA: TGTGCCAGCAGTGTAGGGAGCGGGTACAATGAGCAGTTCTTC

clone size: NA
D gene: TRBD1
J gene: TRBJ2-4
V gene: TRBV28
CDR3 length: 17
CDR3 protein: CASGYLATGETKNIQYF
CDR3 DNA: TGTGCCAGCGGGTACCTGGCGACAGGGGAAACCAAAAACATTCAGTACTTC

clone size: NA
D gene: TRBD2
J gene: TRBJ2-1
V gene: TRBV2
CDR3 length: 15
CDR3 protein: CASTYQGTSNNEQFF
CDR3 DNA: TGTGCCAGCACCTACCAAGGGACTAGCAACAATGAGCAGTTCTTC

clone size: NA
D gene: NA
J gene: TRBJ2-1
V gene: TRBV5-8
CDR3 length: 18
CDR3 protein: CASSQRTPRSRIYNEQFF
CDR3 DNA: TGTGCCAGCAGCCAAAGGACACCGCGATCCCGAATTTACAATGAGCAGTTCTTC

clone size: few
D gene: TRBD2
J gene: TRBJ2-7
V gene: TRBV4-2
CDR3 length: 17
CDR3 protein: CASSQEEVASGIYEQYF
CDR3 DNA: TGTGCCAGCAGCCAAGAGGAAGTCGCTAGCGGGATCTACGAGCAGTACTTC

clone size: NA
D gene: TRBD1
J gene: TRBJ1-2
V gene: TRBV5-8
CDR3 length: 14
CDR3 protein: CASSLGGAAYGYTF
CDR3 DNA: TGTGCCAGCAGTTTAGGGGGCGCCGCTTATGGCTACACCTTC

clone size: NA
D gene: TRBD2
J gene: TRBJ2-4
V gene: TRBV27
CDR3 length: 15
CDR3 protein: CASRTSGIAKNIQYF
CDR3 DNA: TGTGCCTCCCGGACTAGCGGAATAGCCAAAAACATTCAGTACTTC

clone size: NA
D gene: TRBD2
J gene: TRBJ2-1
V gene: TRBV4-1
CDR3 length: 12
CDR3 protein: CASSQAGTIRFF
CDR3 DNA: TGCGCCAGCAGCCAGGCCGGGACTATACGGTTCTTC

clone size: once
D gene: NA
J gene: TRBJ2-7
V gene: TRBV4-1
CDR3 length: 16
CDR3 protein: CASSQVGQGGSYEQYF
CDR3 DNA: TGCGCCAGCAGCCAAGTTGGGCAGGGGGGTTCCTACGAGCAGTACTTC

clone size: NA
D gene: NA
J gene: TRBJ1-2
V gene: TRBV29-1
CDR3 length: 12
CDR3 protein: CSVEGQDYGYTF
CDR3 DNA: TGCAGCGTTGAAGGACAAGACTATGGCTACACCTTC

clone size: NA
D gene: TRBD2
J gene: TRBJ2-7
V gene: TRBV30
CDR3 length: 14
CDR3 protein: CAWRGRLAGGEQYF
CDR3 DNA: TGTGCCTGGAGGGGGAGACTAGCGGGAGGCGAGCAGTACTTC

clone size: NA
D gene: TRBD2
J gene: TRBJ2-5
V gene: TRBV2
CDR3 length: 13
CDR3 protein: CASIATSGQTQYF
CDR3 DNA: TGTGCCAGCATCGCTACTAGCGGACAGACCCAGTACTTC

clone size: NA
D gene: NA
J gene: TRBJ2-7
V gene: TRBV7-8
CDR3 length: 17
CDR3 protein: CASSSEGGGSISYEQYF
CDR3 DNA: TGTGCCAGCAGCTCGGAGGGTGGGGGGTCTATCTCCTACGAGCAGTACTTC

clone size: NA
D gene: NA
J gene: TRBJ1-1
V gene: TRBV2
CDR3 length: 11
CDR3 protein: CASLMNTEAFF
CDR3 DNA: TGTGCCAGCTTAATGAACACTGAAGCTTTCTTT

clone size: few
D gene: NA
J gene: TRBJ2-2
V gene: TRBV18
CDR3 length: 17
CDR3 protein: CASSPPKTSLSGGELFF
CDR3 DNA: TGTGCCAGCTCACCACCGAAGACTTCCCTTTCCGGCGGGGAGCTGTTTTTT

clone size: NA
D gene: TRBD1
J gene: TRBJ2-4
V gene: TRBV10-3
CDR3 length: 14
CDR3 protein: CASGQGQGENIQYF
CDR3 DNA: TGTGCCTCGGGTCAGGGACAGGGCGAAAACATTCAGTACTTC

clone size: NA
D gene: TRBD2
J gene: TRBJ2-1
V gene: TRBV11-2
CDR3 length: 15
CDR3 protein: CASSFKLAGRGEQFF
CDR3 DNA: TGTGCCAGCAGCTTCAAGCTAGCGGGGAGGGGTGAGCAGTTCTTC

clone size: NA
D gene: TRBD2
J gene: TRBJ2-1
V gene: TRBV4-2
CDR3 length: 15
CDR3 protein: CASSQGSGGFPWQFF
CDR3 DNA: TGTGCCAGCAGCCAAGGAAGCGGGGGTTTCCCTTGGCAGTTCTTC

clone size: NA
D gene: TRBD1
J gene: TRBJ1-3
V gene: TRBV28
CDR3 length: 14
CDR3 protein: CASRLTGGGNTIYF
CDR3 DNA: TGTGCCAGCAGGCTGACAGGGGGGGGAAACACCATATATTTT

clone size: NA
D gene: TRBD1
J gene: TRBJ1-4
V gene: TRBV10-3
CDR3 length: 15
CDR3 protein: CATSTKTGGNEKLFF
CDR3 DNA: TGTGCCACATCAACGAAGACAGGGGGGAATGAAAAACTGTTTTTT

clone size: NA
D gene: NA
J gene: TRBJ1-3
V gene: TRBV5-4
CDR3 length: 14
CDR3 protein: CASRVFGIGNTIYF
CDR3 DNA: TGTGCCAGCAGGGTGTTCGGGATCGGAAACACCATATATTTT

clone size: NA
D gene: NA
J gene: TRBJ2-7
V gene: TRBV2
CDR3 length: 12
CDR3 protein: CASSGQIYEQYF
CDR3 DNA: TGTGCCAGCAGTGGGCAGATCTACGAGCAGTACTTC

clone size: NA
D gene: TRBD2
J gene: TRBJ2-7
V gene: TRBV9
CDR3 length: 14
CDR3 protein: CASSVDSGRIEQYF
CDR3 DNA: TGTGCCAGCAGCGTAGATAGCGGGAGGATCGAGCAGTACTTC

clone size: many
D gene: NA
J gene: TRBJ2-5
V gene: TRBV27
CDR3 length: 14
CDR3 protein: CASSPVDNQETQYF
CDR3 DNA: TGTGCCAGCAGTCCCGTCGACAACCAAGAGACCCAGTACTTC

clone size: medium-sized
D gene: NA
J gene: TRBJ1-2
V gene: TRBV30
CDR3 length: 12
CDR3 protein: CAWSREHYGYTF
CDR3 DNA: TGTGCCTGGAGTCGAGAGCACTATGGCTACACCTTC

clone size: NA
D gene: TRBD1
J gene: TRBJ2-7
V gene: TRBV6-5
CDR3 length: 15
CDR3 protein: CASSITGQGRHEQYF
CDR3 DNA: TGTGCCAGCAGCATAACGGGACAGGGACGCCACGAGCAGTACTTC

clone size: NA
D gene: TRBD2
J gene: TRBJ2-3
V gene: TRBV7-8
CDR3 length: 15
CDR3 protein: CASSGTSVSFDTQYF
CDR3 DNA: TGTGCCAGCAGCGGAACTAGCGTCTCATTCGATACGCAGTATTTT

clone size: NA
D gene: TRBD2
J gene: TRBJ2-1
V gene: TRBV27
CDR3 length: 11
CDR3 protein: CGTSGSGEQFF
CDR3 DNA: TGCGGGACTAGCGGGAGTGGTGAGCAGTTCTTC

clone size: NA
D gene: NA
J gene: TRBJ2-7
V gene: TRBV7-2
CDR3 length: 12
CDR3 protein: CASSLGLGEQYF
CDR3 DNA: TGTGCCAGCAGCTTAGGGCTCGGGGAGCAGTACTTC

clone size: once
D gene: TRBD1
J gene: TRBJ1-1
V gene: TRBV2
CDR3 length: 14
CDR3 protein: CASSPGQSYTEAFF
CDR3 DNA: TGTGCCAGCAGTCCGGGACAGTCTTACACTGAAGCTTTCTTT

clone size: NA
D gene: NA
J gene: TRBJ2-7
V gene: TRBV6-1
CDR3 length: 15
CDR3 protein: CASSEVLESSYEQYF
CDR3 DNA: TGTGCCAGCAGTGAAGTGCTCGAGAGCTCCTACGAGCAGTACTTC

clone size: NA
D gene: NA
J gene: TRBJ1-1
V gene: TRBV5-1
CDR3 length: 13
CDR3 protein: CASSFQENTEAFF
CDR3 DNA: TGCGCCAGCAGCTTTCAGGAGAACACTGAAGCTTTCTTT

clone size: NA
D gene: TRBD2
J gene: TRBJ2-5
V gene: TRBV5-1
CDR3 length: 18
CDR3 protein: CASSLMSGLAGWQETQYF
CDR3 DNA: TGCGCCAGCAGCTTGATGTCGGGACTAGCGGGTTGGCAAGAGACCCAGTACTTC

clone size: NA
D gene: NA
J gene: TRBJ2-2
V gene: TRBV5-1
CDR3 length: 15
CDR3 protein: CASTKKGTNTGELFF
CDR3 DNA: TGCGCCAGCACCAAGAAGGGGACGAACACCGGGGAGCTGTTTTTT

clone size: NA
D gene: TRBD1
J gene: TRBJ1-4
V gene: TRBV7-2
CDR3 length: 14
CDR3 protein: CASSLDRANEKLFF
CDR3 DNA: TGTGCCAGCAGCTTGGACAGGGCAAATGAAAAACTGTTTTTT

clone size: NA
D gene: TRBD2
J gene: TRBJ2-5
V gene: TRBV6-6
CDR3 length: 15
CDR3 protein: CASNPLAGVLETQYF
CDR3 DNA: TGTGCCAGCAACCCCTTGGCGGGAGTTCTGGAGACCCAGTACTTC

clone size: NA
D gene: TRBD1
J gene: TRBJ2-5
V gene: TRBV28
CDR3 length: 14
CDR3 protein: CASSFSGGMETQYF
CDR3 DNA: TGTGCCAGCAGTTTCTCAGGGGGAATGGAGACCCAGTACTTC

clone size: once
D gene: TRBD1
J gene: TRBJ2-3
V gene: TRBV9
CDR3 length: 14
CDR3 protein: CASSTDRGTDTQYF
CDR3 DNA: TGTGCCAGCAGCACGGACAGGGGCACAGATACGCAGTATTTT

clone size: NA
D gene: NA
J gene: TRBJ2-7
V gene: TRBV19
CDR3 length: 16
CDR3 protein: CASSIAGRGGSYEQYF
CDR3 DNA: TGTGCCAGTAGTATAGCAGGGCGGGGTGGATCCTACGAGCAGTACTTC

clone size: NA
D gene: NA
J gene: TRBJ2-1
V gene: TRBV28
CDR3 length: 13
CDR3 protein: CASSFGQINEQFF
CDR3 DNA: TGTGCCAGCAGCTTTGGGCAGATTAATGAGCAGTTCTTC

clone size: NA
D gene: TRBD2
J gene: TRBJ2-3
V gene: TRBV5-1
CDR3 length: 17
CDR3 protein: CASSWGLAGEGTDTQYF
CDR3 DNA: TGCGCCAGCAGCTGGGGCCTAGCGGGAGAGGGCACAGATACGCAGTATTTT

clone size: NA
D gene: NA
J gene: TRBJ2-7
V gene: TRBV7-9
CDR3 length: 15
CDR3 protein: CASSPPDSSSYEQYF
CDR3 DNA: TGTGCCAGCAGCCCTCCGGACTCAAGCTCCTACGAGCAGTACTTC

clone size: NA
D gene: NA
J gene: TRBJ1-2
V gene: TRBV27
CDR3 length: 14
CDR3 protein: CASSFGQGNYGYTF
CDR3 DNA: TGTGCCAGCAGTTTTGGGCAGGGTAACTATGGCTACACCTTC

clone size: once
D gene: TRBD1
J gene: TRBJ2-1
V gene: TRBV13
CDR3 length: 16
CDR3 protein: CASSQHTGGIYNEQFF
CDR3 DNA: TGTGCCAGCAGCCAACACACAGGGGGTATATACAATGAGCAGTTCTTC

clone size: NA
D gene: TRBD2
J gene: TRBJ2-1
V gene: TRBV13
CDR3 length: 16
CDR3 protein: CASSEGGLAVYNEQFF
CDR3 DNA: TGTGCCAGCAGCGAGGGCGGACTAGCGGTTTACAATGAGCAGTTCTTC

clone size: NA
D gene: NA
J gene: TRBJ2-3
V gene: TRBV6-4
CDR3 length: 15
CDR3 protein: CASSDRLAGPDTQYF
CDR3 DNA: TGTGCCAGCAGTGACCGGTTGGCAGGGCCAGATACGCAGTATTTT

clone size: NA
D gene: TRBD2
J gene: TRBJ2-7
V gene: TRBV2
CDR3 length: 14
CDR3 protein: CASSELAGGLEQYF
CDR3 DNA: TGTGCCAGCAGTGAACTAGCGGGAGGGCTCGAGCAGTACTTC